A selection of T cell receptor beta chains follows, all from one sample in a study of cytomegalovirus exposure and HLA in healthy donors. Clones were read by immunoSEQ multiplex PCR, and TCRdb kept only the in-frame ones, dropping some. Among 90,000 or so clones listed, 69% were seen once. The sample taken for sequencing was PBMCs. Receptors were obtained from a man aged 50-59 years in good health and CMV-seronegative. Each CDR3 is given with its conserved first and last residue. The D gene is left open where the match is weak. Not every row has a clone size; where given, it reads once, few, many or a size class.

clone size,V gene,D gene,J gene,CDR3 protein,CDR3 DNA
-,TRBV4-3,TRBD2,TRBJ2-1,CASSLGLAGNNEQFF,TGCGCCAGCAGCCTGGGACTAGCGGGGAACAATGAGCAGTTCTTC
few,TRBV11-2,TRBD1,TRBJ2-7,CASSTYRGKDEQYF,TGTGCCAGCAGCACATACAGGGGGAAGGACGAGCAGTACTTC
-,TRBV5-1,TRBD2,TRBJ2-5,CASSFQLAGDIKTQYF,TGCGCCAGCAGCTTCCAACTAGCGGGAGATATAAAGACCCAGTACTTC
-,TRBV4-3,TRBD2,TRBJ2-3,CASSQDIAGPSTDTQYF,TGCGCCAGCAGCCAAGATATAGCGGGTCCTAGCACAGATACGCAGTATTTT
-,TRBV7-3,-,TRBJ1-4,CASSLRAATNEKLFF,TGTGCCAGCAGCTTAAGGGCAGCAACTAATGAAAAACTGTTTTTT
-,TRBV19,TRBD1,TRBJ2-5,CASSILFRDRGETQYF,TGTGCCAGTAGTATCCTCTTCCGGGACAGGGGTGAGACCCAGTACTTC
few,TRBV6-6,TRBD1,TRBJ1-5,CASSLGGYQPQHF,TGTGCCAGCAGTTTAGGGGGCTATCAGCCCCAGCATTTT
-,TRBV6-4,TRBD1,TRBJ2-7,CARVPGTGTRTYYEQYF,TGTGCCAGGGTACCCGGGACAGGAACTCGAACCTACTACGAGCAGTACTTC
-,TRBV30,-,TRBJ1-1,CAWRETDLNTEAFF,TGTGCCTGGAGGGAGACAGATCTGAACACTGAAGCTTTCTTT
-,TRBV6-5,TRBD2,TRBJ2-7,CASSYIREGEQYF,TGTGCCAGCAGTTACATTCGGGAGGGCGAGCAGTACTTC
-,TRBV27,TRBD2,TRBJ2-1,CASSLWGLAGYNEQFF,TGTGCCAGCAGTTTATGGGGACTAGCGGGTTACAATGAGCAGTTCTTC
-,TRBV5-1,TRBD1,TRBJ1-2,CASSLGPFEGARGYTF,TGCGCCAGCAGCTTGGGGCCCTTCGAGGGGGCGCGGGGCTACACCTTC
few,TRBV5-1,-,TRBJ2-5,CASSLDVGPGETQYF,TGCGCCAGCAGCTTGGACGTAGGCCCCGGGGAGACCCAGTACTTC
-,TRBV7-8,-,TRBJ1-1,CASSLIQGMGEAFF,TGTGCCAGCAGCTTAATTCAGGGTATGGGAGAAGCTTTCTTT
few,TRBV2,TRBD2,TRBJ2-3,CASSERGRESFNTQYF,TGTGCCAGCAGTGAAAGAGGGCGGGAGTCTTTCAATACGCAGTATTTT
few,TRBV5-1,TRBD2,TRBJ2-7,CASSFAAAGGFSYEQYF,TGCGCCAGCAGCTTTGCAGCGGCGGGGGGCTTCTCCTACGAGCAGTACTTC
-,TRBV19,TRBD1,TRBJ2-1,CASVGRTGVGNEQFF,TGTGCCAGCGTGGGCCGGACAGGGGTGGGCAATGAGCAGTTCTTC
-,TRBV28,-,TRBJ2-3,CASSLWKASTGDTQYF,TGTGCCAGCAGTTTATGGAAGGCGTCGACTGGGGATACGCAGTATTTT
-,TRBV4-1,-,TRBJ2-2,CASSQARLQGAWELFF,TGCGCCAGCAGCCAAGCTAGATTACAGGGAGCTTGGGAGCTGTTTTTT
-,TRBV19,-,TRBJ2-4,CASSIEGLGAKNIQYF,TGTGCCAGTAGTATTGAGGGACTTGGGGCCAAAAACATTCAGTACTTC
-,TRBV4-3,TRBD1,TRBJ1-3,CASSPDRTGVGNTIYF,TGCGCCAGCAGCCCCGACAGGACAGGGGTGGGAAACACCATATATTTT
-,TRBV4-2,TRBD1,TRBJ2-1,CASSQDRDRGYNEQFF,TGTGCCAGCAGCCAAGATCGGGACAGGGGGTACAATGAGCAGTTCTTC
-,TRBV7-2,-,TRBJ2-7,CASSPYTSGEQYF,TGTGCCAGCAGCCCTTATACTAGTGGGGAGCAGTACTTC
-,TRBV11-2,-,TRBJ1-6,CASSLDVNSNSPLHF,TGTGCCAGCAGCTTAGATGTAAACTCTAATTCACCCCTCCACTTT
few,TRBV6-5,-,TRBJ1-1,CASSYEGLSTTEAFF,TGTGCCAGCAGTTACGAGGGACTATCGACCACTGAAGCTTTCTTT
-,TRBV15,TRBD2,TRBJ2-1,CATSPRGGSYNEQFF,TGTGCCACCAGCCCCCGGGGGGGGAGCTACAATGAGCAGTTCTTC
medium-sized,TRBV5-7,-,TRBJ1-5,CASSFCGGRSQPQHF,TGTGCCAGCAGCTTTTGCGGGGGGCGTAGTCAGCCCCAGCATTTT
once,TRBV30,-,TRBJ1-4,CAWSTDLKPFKLFF,TGTGCCTGGTCCACAGACCTCAAGCCCTTCAAACTGTTTTTT
-,TRBV6-1,TRBD1,TRBJ2-5,CASNPGQGATTQYF,TGTGCCAGCAATCCGGGACAGGGGGCTACGACCCAGTACTTC
once,TRBV7-9,TRBD2,TRBJ2-3,CASSLIRTTSGPSTDTQYF,TGTGCCAGCAGCTTAATTCGAACAACTAGCGGGCCCAGCACAGATACGCAGTATTTT
few,TRBV4-1,-,TRBJ1-1,CASTLSSGGGGTEAFF,TGCGCCAGCACCCTCAGCTCGGGGGGGGGTGGCACTGAAGCTTTCTTT
few,TRBV28,TRBD1,TRBJ1-6,CASSGRGQGDSPLHF,TGTGCCAGCAGTGGAAGGGGGCAAGGTGATTCACCCCTCCACTTT
few,TRBV6-1,-,TRBJ1-5,CASSPRGDSNQPQHF,TGTGCCAGCAGTCCACGGGGGGATAGCAATCAGCCCCAGCATTTT
-,TRBV7-6,-,TRBJ1-1,CASSLIQRGGTEAFF,TGTGCCAGCAGCTTAATTCAACGGGGAGGCACTGAAGCTTTCTTT
few,TRBV7-2,TRBD2,TRBJ2-1,CASSQGGYNEQFF,TGTGCCAGCAGCCAGGGAGGGTACAATGAGCAGTTCTTC
few,TRBV10-3,TRBD1,TRBJ1-3,CAIAAGAHRGYGNTIYF,TGTGCCATCGCGGCGGGGGCTCACAGGGGGTACGGAAACACCATATATTTT
-,TRBV2,-,TRBJ1-6,CASRDRTYNSPLHF,TGTGCCAGCAGAGACAGGACTTATAATTCACCCCTCCACTTT
-,TRBV13,-,TRBJ1-6,CASSQEGRGSPLHF,TGTGCCAGCAGCCAAGAGGGTAGAGGGTCACCCCTCCACTTT
-,TRBV7-9,TRBD2,TRBJ2-1,CASSLAWGGFNRYNEQFF,TGTGCCAGCAGCTTAGCGTGGGGGGGTTTTAACAGGTACAATGAGCAGTTCTTC
-,TRBV5-6,TRBD1,TRBJ2-3,CASSPWDRRTDTQYF,TGTGCCAGCAGCCCGTGGGACAGGCGGACAGATACGCAGTATTTT
-,TRBV9,TRBD1,TRBJ1-2,CASSGPQGRPGYTF,TGTGCCAGCAGCGGCCCACAGGGGCGGCCTGGCTACACTTTC
-,TRBV4-2,-,TRBJ2-3,CASSQGLAADTQYF,TGTGCCAGCAGCCAAGGGCTAGCAGCAGATACGCAGTATTTT
-,TRBV4-3,TRBD1,TRBJ1-6,CASSQDWGQGAVSPLHF,TGCGCCAGCAGCCAAGATTGGGGACAGGGGGCAGTTTCACCCCTCCACTTT
-,TRBV7-9,TRBD1,TRBJ1-4,CASSRDRSNEKLFF,TGTGCCAGCAGTCGGGACAGATCAAACGAAAAACTGTTTTTT
-,TRBV19,-,TRBJ2-1,CASSIDAASYNEQFF,TGTGCCAGTAGTATAGACGCGGCCTCCTACAATGAGCAGTTCTTC
-,TRBV7-6,-,TRBJ2-1,CASSLARRPYNEQFF,TGTGCCAGCAGCTTAGCGAGGCGACCCTACAATGAGCAGTTCTTC
-,TRBV7-6,TRBD2,TRBJ2-2,CASSLAGGLFGELFF,TGTGCCAGCAGTCTAGCGGGGGGGCTTTTCGGGGAGCTGTTTTTT
-,TRBV2,-,TRBJ1-5,CASSVFGDSNQPQHF,TGTGCCAGCAGTGTATTCGGTGATAGCAATCAGCCCCAGCATTTT
-,TRBV7-3,TRBD1,TRBJ1-2,CASSTTGGVSHTF,TGTGCCAGCAGCACGACAGGGGGCGTATCTCACACCTTC
-,TRBV5-4,-,TRBJ1-1,CASSPLGENTEAFF,TGTGCCAGCAGCCCCCTCGGGGAGAACACTGAAGCTTTCTTT
-,TRBV18,-,TRBJ2-1,CASSPQGSGEQFF,TGTGCCAGCTCACCACAGGGGTCCGGTGAGCAGTTCTTC
-,TRBV27,TRBD1,TRBJ1-6,CASSWQGESPLHF,TGTGCCAGCAGTTGGCAGGGGGAGTCACCCCTCCACTTT
-,TRBV5-6,-,TRBJ1-6,CASSLGSNRDQDSPLHF,TGTGCCAGCAGCTTGGGCAGCAACAGGGATCAGGACTCACCCCTCCACTTT
-,TRBV9,-,TRBJ1-3,CASSVVPGTSGNTIYF,TGTGCCAGCAGCGTAGTGCCAGGTACCTCTGGAAACACCATATATTTT
-,TRBV1,-,TRBJ1-2,CTSSQEQWDGGYPF,TGCACCAGCAGCCAAGAGCAGTGGGATGGAGGCTACCCCTTC
-,TRBV4-1,-,TRBJ2-3,CASSIRTDTQYF,TGCGCCAGCAGCATCCGGACAGATACGCAGTATTTT
-,TRBV7-2,-,TRBJ1-1,CASSLTRGGNTEAFF,TGTGCCAGCAGCTTAACAAGGGGTGGGAACACTGAAGCTTTCTTT
-,TRBV5-1,-,TRBJ1-1,CASNPTPGMDTEAFF,TGCGCCAGCAACCCTACCCCAGGGATGGACACTGAAGCTTTCTTT
once,TRBV30,TRBD2,TRBJ2-5,CAWGNHLGQIGTSGYQETQYF,TGTGCCTGGGGCAACCACCTCGGACAGATAGGGACTAGCGGCTACCAAGAGACCCAGTACTTC
-,TRBV4-3,-,TRBJ2-6,CASSPSGHGNSGANVLTF,TGCGCCAGCAGCCCGTCTGGACATGGGAACTCTGGGGCCAACGTCCTGACTTTC